The subject of this entry is one T cell receptor (beta chain). The antigen is not known. Per germline, CDR1 SGHDT and CDR2 YYEEEE. CDR3 length equals 17 residues. Trimming removed 0 bases at V and 4 bases at J, with 19 bases between. The data stem from a study of cytomegalovirus exposure and HLA in healthy donors. TCRdb's table, derived via immunoSEQ multiplex PCR, lists solely in-frame clones and lacks some. The sample carries about 74,000 clones, roughly 94% recorded once. Study-wide results and caveats: Researchers counted around 170 TCR beta chains as cytomegalovirus-associated. The classifier was said to identify cytomegalovirus status with high specificity and sensitivity.

The TCR was taken from a young woman in good health and CMV-seropositive. Sequencing was done on a sample of PBMCs. The chain is built from TRBV5-6 and TRBJ1-2; D might be TRBD1 (6 bases). This CDR3 reads CASSLDPLGGGRYGYTF. For the CDR3, the DNA is TGTGCCAGCAGCTTGGATCCCCTGGGTGGGGGCCGCTATGGCTACACCTTC.